This TCR beta chain stems from a study of blood T cell repertoires in COVID-19. Study at large: There were acute and convalescent COVID-19 samples, and they came from the United States, Italy and Spain.

Per the original methods: Amplification with reference gene primers provided the estimates of nucleated cell counts. The method was immunoSEQ multiplex PCR; TCRdb's version includes in-frame clones alone and lacks a portion of them. V and J calls and clone size are copied from that table; D and trimming were computed from the DNA. The table shows roughly 49,000 clones, with less than 90% occurring only once. The germline CDR1 and CDR2 sequences are MDHEN and SYDVKM. CDR3 length: 16 residues. The V and J ends lost 6 bases and 0 bases, in that order; junction bases with no gene match: 8. The TCR originated in a human donor in a cohort sampled during active COVID-19. Sequenced sample: peripheral blood. The genes are TRBV28 and TRBJ1-2; 9 nucleotides agree with TRBD1. The CDR3 protein is CASRSYRGRSNYGYTF. In nucleotides, the CDR3 is TGTGCCAGCAGATCCTACAGGGGGCGGTCTAACTATGGCTACACCTTC.